Sequencing of this TCR beta chain was carried out in a study of spatial heterogeneity in lung cancer. Overall study: The study consistently detected more beta-chain than alpha-chain sequences. Notes on the study in general: Tumoral mutation counts were tracked by counts of expanded intratumoral alpha and beta TCRs.

The junction had 3 bases not matched to a gene; V was cut back by 3 bases and J by 0 bases. The CDR3 is made up of 14 amino acids. Germline CDR1 SGHRS, CDR2 YFSETQ. Individually, TCR cDNA molecules were each labelled with a unique molecular identifier. MiXCR, applied by TCRdb to the 5' RACE reads, yields one record per CDR3 protein. The table lists about 13,000 distinct CDR3 sequences, approximately 2.9% of them singletons. Indicated time point: sample taken at primary tumor resection. In each case, whole RNA from tumor, nontumor lung or frozen PBMC was sequenced unsorted. In this sample, this clonotype turned up many times. Its target is not known.

The V and J genes are TRBV5-1 and TRBJ2-7; 7 bases line up with TRBD1. This TCR was recovered from a male donor with early-stage non-small cell lung cancer. Material: lung tumor tissue, obtained at surgery. The DNA for the CDR3 is TGCGCCAGCAGCTGGGACAGAAGCTCCTACGAGCAGTACTTC. Protein: CASSWDRSSYEQYF.